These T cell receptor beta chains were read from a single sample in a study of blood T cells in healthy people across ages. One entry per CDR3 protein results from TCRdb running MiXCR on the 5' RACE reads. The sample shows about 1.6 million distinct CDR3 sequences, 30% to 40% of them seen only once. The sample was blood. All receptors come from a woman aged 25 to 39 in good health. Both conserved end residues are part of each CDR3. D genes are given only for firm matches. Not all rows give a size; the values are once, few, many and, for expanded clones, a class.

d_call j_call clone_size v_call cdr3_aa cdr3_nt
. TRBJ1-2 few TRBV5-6 CASRLSPIRSDYGYTF TGTGCCAGCAGACTATCCCCAATTCGGTCCGACTATGGCTACACCTTC
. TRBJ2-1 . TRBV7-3 CASSSGRHGEQFF TGTGCCAGCAGCTCGGGACGGCACGGTGAGCAGTTCTTC
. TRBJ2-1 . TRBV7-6 CASSLGRGRVDNEQFF TGTGCCAGCAGCTTGGGTCGGGGTAGGGTGGACAATGAGCAGTTCTTC
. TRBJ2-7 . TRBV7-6 CASSSVKGLATKRPHEQYF TGTGCCAGCAGCTCCGTGAAGGGGCTAGCGACCAAACGGCCCCACGAGCAGTACTTC
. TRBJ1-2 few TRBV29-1 CSVEEGVGQQYGYTF TGCAGCGTTGAAGAAGGGGTCGGGCAACAGTATGGCTACACCTTC
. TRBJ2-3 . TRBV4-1 CASSLVSVRDTQYF TGCGCCAGCAGCCTAGTGAGTGTCCGGGATACGCAGTATTTT
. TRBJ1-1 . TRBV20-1 CSASDPSSPGTEAFF TGCAGTGCTAGTGACCCCTCCAGCCCGGGGACTGAAGCTTTCTTT
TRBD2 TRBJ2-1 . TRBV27 CASSLSTSGREREQFF TGTGCCAGCAGTTTGTCGACGTCAGGGAGGGAGCGTGAGCAGTTCTTC
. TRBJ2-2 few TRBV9 CASSPTEANTGELFF TGTGCCAGCAGCCCAACCGAGGCGAACACCGGGGAGCTGTTTTTT
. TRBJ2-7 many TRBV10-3 CAISGGTGGYEQYF TGTGCCATCAGTGGGGGCACCGGGGGCTACGAGCAGTACTTC
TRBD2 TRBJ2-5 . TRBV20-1 CSASSGRGWETQYF TGCAGTGCTAGTAGCGGGAGGGGGTGGGAGACCCAGTACTTC
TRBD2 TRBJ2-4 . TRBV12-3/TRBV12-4 CASTTGLGSNVQYF TGTGCCAGCACTACGGGACTAGGGTCAAACGTTCAGTACTTC
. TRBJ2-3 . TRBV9 CASSVTGGNSDTQYF TGTGCCAGCAGCGTAACCGGGGGTAACTCAGATACGCAGTATTTT
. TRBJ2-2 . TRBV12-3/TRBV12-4 CASSFQGELFF TGTGCCAGCAGTTTCCAAGGGGAGCTGTTTTTT
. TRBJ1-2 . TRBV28 CASSSVNGYTF TGTGCCAGCAGTTCGGTCAATGGCTACACCTTC
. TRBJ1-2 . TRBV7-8 CASSLRSEYGYTF TGTGCCAGCAGCTTAAGGAGTGAATATGGCTACACCTTC
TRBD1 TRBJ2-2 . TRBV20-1 CSARGQGGTGELFF TGCAGTGCCAGGGGACAGGGTGGTACCGGGGAGCTGTTTTTT
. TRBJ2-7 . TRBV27 CASRPGTVSYEQYF TGTGCCAGCCGCCCCGGGACGGTCTCCTACGAGCAGTACTTC
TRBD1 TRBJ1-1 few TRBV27 CASSRGQGAGEAFF TGTGCCAGCAGTAGGGGACAGGGGGCTGGTGAAGCTTTCTTT
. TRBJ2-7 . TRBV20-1 CSAIGSSSYEQYF TGCAGTGCCATTGGGTCCAGTTCTTACGAGCAGTACTTC
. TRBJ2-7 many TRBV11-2 CASSLERSPFSEQYF TGTGCCAGCAGCTTAGAACGGTCTCCGTTCTCCGAGCAGTACTTC
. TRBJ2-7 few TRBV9 CASSPPSSYNEQYF TGTGCCAGCAGCCCCCCCAGCTCCTACAATGAGCAGTACTTC
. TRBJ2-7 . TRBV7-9 CASSLGWDQTYEQYF TGTGCCAGCAGCTTAGGATGGGACCAGACCTACGAGCAGTACTTC
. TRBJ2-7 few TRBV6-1 CASNYWGDEQYF TGTGCCAGCAATTATTGGGGAGACGAGCAGTACTTC
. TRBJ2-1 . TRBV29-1 CSVDLRRGGPYNGQFF TGCAGCGTTGATCTCCGCAGGGGGGGTCCCTACAATGGGCAGTTCTTC
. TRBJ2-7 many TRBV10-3 CAISDWRNYEQYF TGTGCCATCAGTGATTGGAGGAACTACGAGCAGTACTTC
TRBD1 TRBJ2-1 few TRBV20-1 CSELRDRGTENEQFF TGCAGTGAACTACGGGACAGGGGAACAGAGAATGAGCAGTTCTTC
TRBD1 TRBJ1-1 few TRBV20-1 CSARDRRTGTSNTEAFF TGCAGTGCTAGAGATCGTAGGACAGGGACTTCGAACACTGAAGCTTTCTTT
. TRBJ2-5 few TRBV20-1 CSASLAEETQYF TGCAGTGCTAGCCTAGCAGAAGAGACCCAGTACTTC
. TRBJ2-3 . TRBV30 CAWSGTLTDTQYF TGTGCCTGGAGTGGGACTCTCACAGATACGCAGTATTTT
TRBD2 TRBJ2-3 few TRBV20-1 CSAGLAGKATDTQYF TGCAGTGCCGGACTAGCGGGTAAAGCGACAGATACGCAGTATTTT
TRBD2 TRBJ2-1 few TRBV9 CASSAETSGGASTMRQFF TGTGCCAGCAGCGCGGAGACTAGCGGGGGGGCCTCTACAATGAGACAGTTCTTC
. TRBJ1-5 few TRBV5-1 CASSTEGGQPQHF TGCGCCAGCAGCACCGAAGGGGGACAGCCCCAGCATTTT
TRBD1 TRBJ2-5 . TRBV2 CASYRGFLQETQYF TGTGCCAGCTACAGGGGTTTTTTACAAGAGACCCAGTACTTC
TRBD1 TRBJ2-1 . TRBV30 CAWSANRGSYNEQFF TGTGCCTGGAGTGCGAACAGGGGCTCCTACAATGAGCAGTTCTTC
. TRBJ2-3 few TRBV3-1 CASSPARRYTDTQYF TGTGCCAGCAGCCCCGCTCGGCGGTACACAGATACGCAGTATTTT